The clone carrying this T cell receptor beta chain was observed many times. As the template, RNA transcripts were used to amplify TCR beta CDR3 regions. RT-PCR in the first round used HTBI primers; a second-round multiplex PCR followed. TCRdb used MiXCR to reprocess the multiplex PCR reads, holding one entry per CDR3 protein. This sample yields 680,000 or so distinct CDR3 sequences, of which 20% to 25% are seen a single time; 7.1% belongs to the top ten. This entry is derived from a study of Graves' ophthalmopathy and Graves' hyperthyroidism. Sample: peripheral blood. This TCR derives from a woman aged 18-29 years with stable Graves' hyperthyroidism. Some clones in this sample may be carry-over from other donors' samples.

This CDR3 reads CASSLIGASVQETQYF. The CDR3 DNA is TGTGCCAGCAGCTTAATTGGTGCTAGCGTTCAAGAGACCCAGTACTTC. The chain links TRBV7-2 to TRBJ2-5; D may be TRBD2 (6 bases). Germline CDR1 and CDR2: SGHTA and FQGNSA. CDR3 length equals 16 residues. Trimming removed 2 bases from V and 2 bases from J, with 15 bases in between.